These T cell receptor beta chains were read from a single sample in a study of blood T cell repertoires in COVID-19. This table comes from immunoSEQ multiplex PCR, and its TCRdb copy is limited to in-frame clones, with some not included. The sample includes approximately 94,000 clones, 85% of them seen just once. Sequencing used peripheral blood. The receptors originated from a man aged 45-60 years with active or convalescent COVID-19. The CDR3 runs from the conserved cysteine through the conserved F or W. D genes are given only for firm matches. A clone size is listed for some rows: how often the clone was seen (once, few, many), or a class if it is expanded.

v_gene,abundance,d_gene,j_gene,CDR3nt,CDR3aa
TRBV5-1,-,TRBD2,TRBJ2-1,TGCGCCAGCAGGACTAGCGGGAGTTATGAGCAGTTCTTC,CASRTSGSYEQFF
TRBV15,-,TRBD2,TRBJ2-3,TGTGCCACCAGCAGAGATCGGCGGGAGCGGACAGATACGCAGTATTTT,CATSRDRRERTDTQYF
TRBV10-3,-,-,TRBJ2-7,TGTGCCATCAGTGAGGGACAGTCTTCCTACGAGCAGTACTTC,CAISEGQSSYEQYF
TRBV7-3,-,-,TRBJ2-1,TGTGCCAGCAGCCTAGGGGCGGGAAATGAGCAGTTCTTC,CASSLGAGNEQFF
TRBV12-3/TRBV12-4,-,-,TRBJ1-1,TGTGCCAGCAGTTACAGGGTGAACACTGAAGCTTTCTTT,CASSYRVNTEAFF
TRBV11-2,-,TRBD1,TRBJ2-7,TGTGCCAGCAGCTTAGTACAGGGGAGCTCCTACGAGCAGTACTTC,CASSLVQGSSYEQYF
TRBV7-9,-,-,TRBJ1-1,TGTGCCAGCAGTAGTACAGGAGGGCATGAAGCTTTCTTT,CASSSTGGHEAFF
TRBV24-1,-,TRBD2,TRBJ2-1,TGTGCCACCAGTGATAGCTCTAGCGGGGGCTCCTACAATGAGCAGTTCTTC,CATSDSSSGGSYNEQFF
TRBV6-1,few,TRBD1,TRBJ1-2,TGTGCCAGCAGTGAAGAGACAGGGGGGCATGGCTACACCTTC,CASSEETGGHGYTF
TRBV3-1/TRBV3-2,few,-,TRBJ2-1,TGTGCCAGCAGCCATGGGGGGAATGAGCAGTTCTTC,CASSHGGNEQFF
TRBV27,-,TRBD1,TRBJ2-5,TGTGCCAGCAGGGGGACAGGGAAAGAGACCCAGTACTTC,CASRGTGKETQYF
TRBV5-4,-,-,TRBJ2-2,TGTGCCAGCAGCATGCCTTTCCCCAGAACCGGGGAGCTGTTTTTT,CASSMPFPRTGELFF
TRBV5-1,-,TRBD2,TRBJ2-1,TGCGCCAGCAGCCCTTGGTTAGCGGGAGGAAATGAGCAGTTCTTC,CASSPWLAGGNEQFF
TRBV30,-,TRBD1,TRBJ2-3,TGTGCCTGGGCTCCGGGACAGGGTACGCAGTATTTT,CAWAPGQGTQYF
TRBV5-1,-,TRBD2,TRBJ2-5,TGCGCCAGCAGCTTTCACGGGATGGGAGGGGAGACCCAGTACTTC,CASSFHGMGGETQYF
TRBV20-1,-,-,TRBJ2-1,TGCAGTGCTTTCGACAATGAGCAGTTCTTC,CSAFDNEQFF
TRBV2,-,TRBD1,TRBJ1-2,TGTGCCAGCAGTGACCGACAGGGGGATGGCTACACCTTC,CASSDRQGDGYTF
TRBV19,-,-,TRBJ1-1,TGTGCCAGTAGTGCTACTCTCTACAGGGAAAACACTGAAGCTTTCTTT,CASSATLYRENTEAFF
TRBV21-1,-,-,TRBJ2-7,TGTGCCAGCAGCACTTACAACAGGGACCCTTGTCTTAGCTCCTACGAGCAGTACTTC,CASSTYNRDPCLSSYEQYF
TRBV7-9,-,-,TRBJ1-1,TGTGCCAGCAGCTTAGCGACCGGGGTCGGCGGGTTCACTGAAGCTTTCTTT,CASSLATGVGGFTEAFF
TRBV24-1,-,-,TRBJ1-1,TGTGCCACCAGTTCGGAGGGCACTGAAGCTTTCTTT,CATSSEGTEAFF
TRBV11-3,-,-,TRBJ2-7,TGTGCCAGCAGCTTAGGGACAGCGGAGAGCTACGAGCAGTACTTC,CASSLGTAESYEQYF
TRBV18,-,-,TRBJ2-1,TGTGCCAGCTCACTACAGGTTTTTGAGCAGTTCTTC,CASSLQVFEQFF
TRBV29-1,once,-,TRBJ2-6,TGCAGCGTTGCCGGACTCCACTCTGGGGCCAACGTCCTGACTTTC,CSVAGLHSGANVLTF
TRBV9,-,TRBD1,TRBJ1-3,TGTGCCAGCAGCGTAGAAACAGGGGGGTCAACTGGAAACACCATATATTTT,CASSVETGGSTGNTIYF
TRBV24-1,-,TRBD1,TRBJ1-4,TGTGCCACCAGCGGACAGGGATCAACTAATGAAAAACTGTTTTTT,CATSGQGSTNEKLFF
TRBV30,-,-,TRBJ1-1,TGTGCCTGGGGCTTCACACCACCCACTGAAGCTTTCTTT,CAWGFTPPTEAFF
TRBV5-4,once,-,TRBJ1-1,TGTGCCAGCAGCCAAAGGAGTTTAGCCCCTGAAGCTTTCTTT,CASSQRSLAPEAFF
TRBV9,few,TRBD2,TRBJ2-1,TGTGCCAGCAGCGACCCGAGTGGGGGGGAGGGTTACAATGAGCAGTTCTTC,CASSDPSGGEGYNEQFF
TRBV11-3,-,-,TRBJ1-2,TGTGCCAGCAGCATACAGGAAGATGGCTACACCTTC,CASSIQEDGYTF
TRBV6-1,-,TRBD2,TRBJ2-1,TGTGCCAGCAGTGAACCCCTAGCGGGAGTCAATGAGCAGTTCTTC,CASSEPLAGVNEQFF
TRBV2,-,TRBD2,TRBJ2-3,TGTGCCAGCAGTATGGGACTAGCGGGAGGTGATACGCAGTATTTT,CASSMGLAGGDTQYF
TRBV12-3/TRBV12-4,-,-,TRBJ2-1,TGTGCCAGCAGTTTAGACGCGGGACGAGAGCAGTTCTTC,CASSLDAGREQFF
TRBV9,-,TRBD2,TRBJ2-5,TGTGCCAGCAGTGCCAGCGGGAGGGCCGTCGAGACCCAGTACTTC,CASSASGRAVETQYF
TRBV15,once,TRBD1,TRBJ1-6,TGTGCCACCAGCACCCGGCTTGGGACAGGGAATTCACCCCTCCACTTT,CATSTRLGTGNSPLHF
TRBV19,-,TRBD2,TRBJ2-5,TGTGCCAGTAGTATAAGGTCGGGAGGAGGGTCTGAGACCCAGTACTTC,CASSIRSGGGSETQYF
TRBV7-6,-,TRBD2,TRBJ2-4,TGTGCCAGCAGCCCGTTGCGGGAGGGCCGGTCCAAAAACATTCAGTACTTC,CASSPLREGRSKNIQYF
TRBV5-4,-,TRBD1,TRBJ2-5,TGTGCCAGCAGCCGGGACAGGGGGAAGGAGACCCAGTACTTC,CASSRDRGKETQYF
TRBV4-1,large,-,TRBJ2-7,TGCGCCAGCAGCCAGTTGGACAGCCCCTCCTACGAGCAGTACTTC,CASSQLDSPSYEQYF
TRBV5-1,few,TRBD2,TRBJ2-3,TGCGCCAGCAGCCGGGACTACTCCCGACCAGATACGCAGTATTTT,CASSRDYSRPDTQYF
TRBV5-5,few,TRBD1,TRBJ1-4,TGTGCCAGCAGCGGGGGACAGTGGAATGAAAAACTGTTTTTT,CASSGGQWNEKLFF
TRBV7-2,-,TRBD1,TRBJ1-3,TGTGCCAGCAGCTTACAGGGGGCCCCTGGAAACACCATATATTTT,CASSLQGAPGNTIYF
TRBV15,-,TRBD2,TRBJ2-1,TGTGCCACCAGCCCGCCTAGCGGGAAGTTGGGAGGTGAGCAGTTCTTC,CATSPPSGKLGGEQFF
TRBV27,-,TRBD2,TRBJ2-1,TGTGCCAGCAGTTTAGGGAGCGGGAGGTCCAATGAGCAGTTCTTC,CASSLGSGRSNEQFF
TRBV3-1/TRBV3-2,-,-,TRBJ2-5,TGTGCCAGCAGCCAGGACTTGTTGGGCAAGCAAGAGACCCAGTACTTC,CASSQDLLGKQETQYF
TRBV3-1/TRBV3-2,-,TRBD1,TRBJ1-5,TGTGCCAGCAGCCAAACACAGGGGTCGGGGCAGCCCCAGCATTTT,CASSQTQGSGQPQHF
TRBV27,-,-,TRBJ1-5,TGTGCCAGCAGTTTATCGATGGGGGCGGTTCAGCCCCAGCATTTT,CASSLSMGAVQPQHF
TRBV6-5,-,TRBD1,TRBJ2-7,TGTGCCAGCAGGACAGGGGGCGGGAACGAGCAGTACTTC,CASRTGGGNEQYF
TRBV5-1,-,-,TRBJ1-4,TGCGCCAGCAGCCCACAAAACCCGACCGGGGAAAAACTGTTTTTT,CASSPQNPTGEKLFF
TRBV7-9,-,TRBD1,TRBJ1-6,TGTGCCAGCAGCTTAAGGGACAGGGTAATTTCACCCCTCCACTTT,CASSLRDRVISPLHF
TRBV7-9,few,TRBD1,TRBJ1-1,TGTGCCAGCCTTAGCACAGGGGGAGGTATTGAAGCTTTCTTT,CASLSTGGGIEAFF
TRBV4-1,-,TRBD1,TRBJ1-5,TGCGCCAGCAGCATCCCGGGACAGCAGTTAATTTACCAGCATTTT,CASSIPGQQLIYQHF
TRBV5-4,-,-,TRBJ2-7,TGTGCCAGCAGCCATAAGACAAATATCTACGAGCAGTACTTC,CASSHKTNIYEQYF
TRBV6-5,-,TRBD1,TRBJ2-7,TGTGCCAGCTCTCGGGGACAGGGGGCCTCCTACGAGCAGTACTTC,CASSRGQGASYEQYF
TRBV5-1,-,TRBD1,TRBJ2-7,TGCGCCAGCAGTCCTGGACAGGGCGGGTACGAGCAGTACTTC,CASSPGQGGYEQYF